These T cell receptor beta chains were read from a single sample in a study of cytomegalovirus exposure and HLA in healthy donors. Measured with immunoSEQ multiplex PCR; TCRdb has only the in-frame clones, and not every one. In the table there are 200,000 to 250,000 clones, over 75% of which are singletons. The sequencing input was PBMCs. The receptor set was obtained from a human donor in good health. The CDR3 runs from the conserved cysteine through the conserved F or W. The order of the fields is V gene, J gene, D gene, CDR3 length, clone size, CDR3 protein, CDR3 DNA. The D gene is left open where the match is weak. Clone size is not always given. Where it is, it says once, few, many or a class for expanded clones.

v_gene: TRBV7-3; j_gene: TRBJ2-2; d_gene: TRBD1; len: 15; abundance: .; CDR3aa: CASSSGQGAYGELFF; CDR3nt: TGTGCCAGCAGCTCTGGACAGGGGGCTTACGGGGAGCTGTTTTTT
v_gene: TRBV7-8; j_gene: TRBJ2-2; d_gene: TRBD2; len: 16; abundance: .; CDR3aa: CASTKSGLAGAGELFF; CDR3nt: TGTGCCAGCACCAAAAGCGGGCTAGCGGGAGCCGGGGAGCTGTTTTTT
v_gene: TRBV5-1; j_gene: TRBJ1-2; d_gene: TRBD1; len: 15; abundance: few; CDR3aa: CASSSPQGAFDGYTF; CDR3nt: TGCGCCAGCAGCTCTCCGCAGGGGGCATTCGATGGCTACACCTTC
v_gene: TRBV7-9; j_gene: TRBJ2-1; d_gene: .; len: 12; abundance: once; CDR3aa: CASSPLYNEQFF; CDR3nt: TGTGCCAGCAGCCCACTCTACAATGAGCAGTTCTTC
v_gene: TRBV7-9; j_gene: TRBJ1-1; d_gene: TRBD1; len: 16; abundance: few; CDR3aa: CASSALGGAGITEAFF; CDR3nt: TGTGCCAGCAGCGCCTTAGGGGGCGCAGGGATCACTGAAGCTTTCTTT
v_gene: TRBV7-2; j_gene: TRBJ2-2; d_gene: .; len: 15; abundance: few; CDR3aa: CASSPRGSNTGELFF; CDR3nt: TGTGCCAGCAGCCCGCGGGGATCGAACACCGGGGAGCTGTTTTTT
v_gene: TRBV10-1; j_gene: TRBJ1-1; d_gene: TRBD1; len: 14; abundance: few; CDR3aa: CASSVGQGVGEAFF; CDR3nt: TGCGCCAGCAGTGTAGGGCAGGGGGTCGGTGAAGCTTTCTTT
v_gene: TRBV7-9; j_gene: TRBJ2-7; d_gene: .; len: 13; abundance: .; CDR3aa: CASSQGSAYEQYF; CDR3nt: TGTGCCAGCAGTCAGGGGTCCGCCTACGAGCAGTACTTC
v_gene: TRBV29-1; j_gene: TRBJ2-3; d_gene: TRBD1; len: 12; abundance: .; CDR3aa: CSVSTGVDTQYF; CDR3nt: TGCAGCGTTTCCACAGGGGTGGATACGCAGTATTTT
v_gene: TRBV4-2; j_gene: TRBJ1-2; d_gene: .; len: 12; abundance: .; CDR3aa: CASSQGFEGYTF; CDR3nt: TGTGCCAGCAGCCAAGGGTTTGAGGGCTACACCTTC
v_gene: TRBV7-2; j_gene: TRBJ2-3; d_gene: TRBD2; len: 14; abundance: .; CDR3aa: CASIAGLGTDTQYF; CDR3nt: TGTGCCAGCATAGCGGGATTGGGCACAGATACGCAGTATTTT
v_gene: TRBV7-9; j_gene: TRBJ2-5; d_gene: TRBD1; len: 15; abundance: .; CDR3aa: CASSLATGFGETQYF; CDR3nt: TGTGCCAGCAGCTTAGCGACAGGGTTCGGCGAGACCCAGTACTTC
v_gene: TRBV7-2; j_gene: TRBJ2-1; d_gene: TRBD1; len: 13; abundance: .; CDR3aa: CASKQGGRYEQFF; CDR3nt: TGTGCCAGCAAACAGGGGGGACGGTATGAGCAGTTCTTC
v_gene: TRBV11-2; j_gene: TRBJ2-1; d_gene: .; len: 13; abundance: .; CDR3aa: CASSWGTYNEQFF; CDR3nt: TGTGCCAGCAGCTGGGGCACCTACAATGAGCAGTTCTTC
v_gene: TRBV15; j_gene: TRBJ1-5; d_gene: TRBD1; len: 18; abundance: .; CDR3aa: CATSRVPRTGETDQPQHF; CDR3nt: TGTGCCACCAGCAGAGTCCCTAGGACAGGGGAAACGGATCAGCCCCAGCATTTT
v_gene: TRBV19; j_gene: TRBJ2-1; d_gene: .; len: 13; abundance: .; CDR3aa: CASSTGVLNEQFF; CDR3nt: TGTGCCAGTAGTACCGGGGTCCTCAATGAGCAGTTCTTC
v_gene: TRBV7-2; j_gene: TRBJ2-5; d_gene: TRBD2; len: 16; abundance: once; CDR3aa: CASSLGGLAGAQTQYF; CDR3nt: TGTGCCAGCAGCTTAGGGGGACTAGCGGGAGCTCAGACCCAGTACTTC
v_gene: TRBV10-3; j_gene: TRBJ1-1; d_gene: TRBD1; len: 13; abundance: .; CDR3aa: CASLGQANTEAFF; CDR3nt: TGTGCCAGCCTGGGACAGGCGAACACTGAAGCTTTCTTT
v_gene: TRBV7-9; j_gene: TRBJ2-1; d_gene: .; len: 16; abundance: .; CDR3aa: CASSEEGAGYKFEQFF; CDR3nt: TGTGCCAGCAGCGAGGAGGGGGCAGGCTATAAGTTTGAGCAGTTCTTC
v_gene: TRBV27; j_gene: TRBJ2-7; d_gene: .; len: 15; abundance: .; CDR3aa: CASSSHVRGSYEQYF; CDR3nt: TGTGCCAGCAGTTCTCACGTAAGGGGCTCCTACGAGCAGTACTTC
v_gene: TRBV7-2; j_gene: TRBJ2-7; d_gene: TRBD2; len: 18; abundance: once; CDR3aa: CASSLVRTRKAQPYEQYF; CDR3nt: TGTGCCAGCAGCTTAGTTCGGACTAGAAAAGCCCAGCCCTACGAGCAGTACTTC
v_gene: TRBV19; j_gene: TRBJ2-7; d_gene: TRBD2; len: 17; abundance: .; CDR3aa: CASSIGLAGGMTYEQYF; CDR3nt: TGTGCCAGTAGTATTGGACTAGCGGGAGGGATGACCTACGAGCAGTACTTC
v_gene: TRBV2; j_gene: TRBJ1-1; d_gene: .; len: 11; abundance: few; CDR3aa: CAWETNTEAFF; CDR3nt: TGTGCCTGGGAGACGAACACTGAAGCTTTCTTT
v_gene: TRBV9; j_gene: TRBJ2-1; d_gene: .; len: 15; abundance: .; CDR3aa: CASSVAAEGYNEQFF; CDR3nt: TGTGCCAGCAGCGTAGCGGCGGAGGGCTACAATGAGCAGTTCTTC
v_gene: TRBV11-3; j_gene: TRBJ1-1; d_gene: .; len: 16; abundance: many; CDR3aa: CASSPMWASEDTEAFF; CDR3nt: TGTGCCAGCAGCCCAATGTGGGCATCGGAGGACACTGAAGCTTTCTTT
v_gene: TRBV5-8; j_gene: TRBJ2-5; d_gene: .; len: 14; abundance: .; CDR3aa: CASSPDSFQETQYF; CDR3nt: TGTGCCAGCAGCCCTGACAGTTTCCAAGAGACCCAGTACTTC
v_gene: TRBV27; j_gene: TRBJ2-7; d_gene: .; len: 15; abundance: .; CDR3aa: CASSLGLGARYEQYF; CDR3nt: TGTGCCAGCAGTTTGGGCCTAGGGGCCCGCTACGAGCAGTACTTC
v_gene: TRBV19; j_gene: TRBJ2-5; d_gene: TRBD2; len: 19; abundance: .; CDR3aa: CASSRSRLNSGSPQETQYF; CDR3nt: TGTGCCAGTAGTAGATCACGGCTCAATAGCGGGAGTCCCCAAGAGACCCAGTACTTC
v_gene: TRBV30; j_gene: TRBJ1-2; d_gene: .; len: 13; abundance: .; CDR3aa: CAWSVRVAGGYTF; CDR3nt: TGTGCCTGGAGTGTGAGGGTTGCGGGTGGCTACACCTTC
v_gene: TRBV7-2; j_gene: TRBJ1-1; d_gene: .; len: 16; abundance: .; CDR3aa: CASRTFPMSGNTEAFF; CDR3nt: TGTGCCAGCAGGACTTTCCCTATGAGCGGGAACACTGAAGCTTTCTTT
v_gene: TRBV29-1; j_gene: TRBJ1-3; d_gene: TRBD1; len: 14; abundance: .; CDR3aa: CSVEDRGHGNTIYF; CDR3nt: TGCAGCGTTGAAGACAGGGGGCATGGAAACACCATATATTTT
v_gene: TRBV2; j_gene: TRBJ2-7; d_gene: .; len: 12; abundance: few; CDR3aa: CASMGHPFEQYF; CDR3nt: TGTGCCAGCATGGGACATCCCTTCGAGCAGTACTTC
v_gene: TRBV10-3; j_gene: TRBJ2-7; d_gene: TRBD2; len: 16; abundance: once; CDR3aa: CAIKAGEASGRYEQYF; CDR3nt: TGTGCCATCAAGGCGGGGGAGGCTAGCGGGAGGTACGAGCAGTACTTC
v_gene: TRBV5-1; j_gene: TRBJ1-2; d_gene: .; len: 16; abundance: .; CDR3aa: CASTTYGGGRYYGYTF; CDR3nt: TGCGCCAGCACCACCTACGGGGGGGGCCGTTACTATGGCTACACCTTC